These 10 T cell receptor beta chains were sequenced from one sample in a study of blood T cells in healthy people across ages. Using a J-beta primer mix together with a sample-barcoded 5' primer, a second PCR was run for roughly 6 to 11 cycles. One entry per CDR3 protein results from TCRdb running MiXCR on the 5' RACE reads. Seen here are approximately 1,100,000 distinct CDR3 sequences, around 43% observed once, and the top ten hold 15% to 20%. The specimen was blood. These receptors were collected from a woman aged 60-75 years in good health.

CDR3 coding DNA: TGCGCCAGCAGCTTTGGGGCAGAGTATGGCTACACCTTC. Protein sequence: CASSFGAEYGYTF. The chain uses TRBV5-1 and TRBJ1-2; D is possibly TRBD1 (5 bases). Germline assignment: CDR1 SGHRS and CDR2 YFSETQ. The CDR3 is 13 residues long. Between the trimmed V and J ends, which lost 2 bases and 5 bases, there was a span of 10 bases.

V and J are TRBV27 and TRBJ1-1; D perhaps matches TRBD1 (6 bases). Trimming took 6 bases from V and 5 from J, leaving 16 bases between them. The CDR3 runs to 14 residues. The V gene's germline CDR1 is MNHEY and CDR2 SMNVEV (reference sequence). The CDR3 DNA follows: TGTGCCAGCAGGATGACAGGTTCATGGACTGAAGCTTTCTTT. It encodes CASRMTGSWTEAFF.

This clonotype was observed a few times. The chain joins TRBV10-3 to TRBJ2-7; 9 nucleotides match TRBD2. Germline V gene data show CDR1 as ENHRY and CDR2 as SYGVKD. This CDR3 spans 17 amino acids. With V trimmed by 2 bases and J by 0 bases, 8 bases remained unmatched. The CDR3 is CAISEPSEAGGSYEQYF. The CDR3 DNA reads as TGTGCCATCAGTGAGCCCTCCGAAGCGGGGGGCTCCTACGAGCAGTACTTC.

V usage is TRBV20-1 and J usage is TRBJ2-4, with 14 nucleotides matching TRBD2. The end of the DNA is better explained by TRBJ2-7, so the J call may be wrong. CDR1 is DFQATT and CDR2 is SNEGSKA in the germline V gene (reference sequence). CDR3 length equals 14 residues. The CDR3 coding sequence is TGCAGTGCCGTAGAGGGACTAGCGGGAGTCGAGCAGTACTTC. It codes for CSAVEGLAGVEQYF.

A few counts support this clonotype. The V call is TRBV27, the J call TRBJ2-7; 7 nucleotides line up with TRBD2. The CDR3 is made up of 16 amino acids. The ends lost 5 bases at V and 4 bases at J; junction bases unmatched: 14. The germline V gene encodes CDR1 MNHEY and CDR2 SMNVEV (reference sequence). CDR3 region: CASSALWAGAPYEQYF. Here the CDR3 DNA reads TGTGCCAGCAGTGCTCTTTGGGCGGGAGCTCCTTACGAGCAGTACTTC.

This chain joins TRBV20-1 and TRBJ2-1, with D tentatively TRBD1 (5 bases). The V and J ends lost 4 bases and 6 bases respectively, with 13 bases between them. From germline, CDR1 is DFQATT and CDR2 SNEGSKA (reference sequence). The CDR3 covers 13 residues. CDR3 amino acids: CSATNRQINEQFF. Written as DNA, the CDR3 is TGCAGTGCTACGAATAGACAGATCAATGAGCAGTTCTTC.

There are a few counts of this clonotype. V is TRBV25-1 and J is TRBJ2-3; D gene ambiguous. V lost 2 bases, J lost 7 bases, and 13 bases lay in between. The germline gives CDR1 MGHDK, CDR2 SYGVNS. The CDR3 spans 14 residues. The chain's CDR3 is CASSESGFPYTQYF. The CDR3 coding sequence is TGTGCCAGCAGTGAAAGTGGTTTCCCCTATACGCAGTATTTT.

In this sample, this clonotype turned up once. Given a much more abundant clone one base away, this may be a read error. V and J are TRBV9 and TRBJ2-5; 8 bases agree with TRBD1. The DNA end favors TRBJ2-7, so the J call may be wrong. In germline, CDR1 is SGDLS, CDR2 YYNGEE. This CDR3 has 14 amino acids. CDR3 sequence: CASSAAYRGDEQYF. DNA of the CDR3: TGTGCCAGCAGCGCAGCTTACAGGGGGGACGAGCAGTACTTC.

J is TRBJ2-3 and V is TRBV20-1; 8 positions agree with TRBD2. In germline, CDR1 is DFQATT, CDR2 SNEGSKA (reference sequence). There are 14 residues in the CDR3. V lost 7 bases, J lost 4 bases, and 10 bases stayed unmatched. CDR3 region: CSVDLTSGADTQYF. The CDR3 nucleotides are TGCAGTGTCGATTTAACTAGCGGAGCAGATACGCAGTATTTT.

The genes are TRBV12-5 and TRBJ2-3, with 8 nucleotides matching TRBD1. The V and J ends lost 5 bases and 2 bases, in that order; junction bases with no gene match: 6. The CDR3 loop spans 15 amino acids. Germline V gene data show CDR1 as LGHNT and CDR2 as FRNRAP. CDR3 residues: CASGIGQGITDTQYF. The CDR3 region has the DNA TGTGCTAGTGGTATTGGACAGGGAATCACAGATACGCAGTATTTT.